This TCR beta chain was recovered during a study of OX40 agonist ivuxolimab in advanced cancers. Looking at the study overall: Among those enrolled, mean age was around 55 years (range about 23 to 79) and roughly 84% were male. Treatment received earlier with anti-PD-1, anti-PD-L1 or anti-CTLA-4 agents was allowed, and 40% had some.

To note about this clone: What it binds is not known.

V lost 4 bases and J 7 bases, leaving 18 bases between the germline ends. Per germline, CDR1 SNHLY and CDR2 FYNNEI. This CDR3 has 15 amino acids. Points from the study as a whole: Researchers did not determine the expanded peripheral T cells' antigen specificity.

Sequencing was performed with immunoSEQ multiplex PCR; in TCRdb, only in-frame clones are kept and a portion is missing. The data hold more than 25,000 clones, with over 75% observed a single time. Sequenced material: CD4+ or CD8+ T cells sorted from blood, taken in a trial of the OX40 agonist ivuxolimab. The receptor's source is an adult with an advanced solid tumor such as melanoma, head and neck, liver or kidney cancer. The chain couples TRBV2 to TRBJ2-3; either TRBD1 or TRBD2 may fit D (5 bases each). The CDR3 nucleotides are TGTGCCAGCAGTGGAAATAGCAGGGAGTCTAATACGCAGTATTTT. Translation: CASSGNSRESNTQYF. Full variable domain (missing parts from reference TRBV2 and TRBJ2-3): EPEVTQTPSHQVTQMGQEVILRCVPISNHLYFYWYRQILGQKVEFLVSFYNNEISEKSEIFDDQFSVERPDGSNFTLKIRSTKLEDSAMYFCASSGNSRESNTQYFGPGTRLTVL.